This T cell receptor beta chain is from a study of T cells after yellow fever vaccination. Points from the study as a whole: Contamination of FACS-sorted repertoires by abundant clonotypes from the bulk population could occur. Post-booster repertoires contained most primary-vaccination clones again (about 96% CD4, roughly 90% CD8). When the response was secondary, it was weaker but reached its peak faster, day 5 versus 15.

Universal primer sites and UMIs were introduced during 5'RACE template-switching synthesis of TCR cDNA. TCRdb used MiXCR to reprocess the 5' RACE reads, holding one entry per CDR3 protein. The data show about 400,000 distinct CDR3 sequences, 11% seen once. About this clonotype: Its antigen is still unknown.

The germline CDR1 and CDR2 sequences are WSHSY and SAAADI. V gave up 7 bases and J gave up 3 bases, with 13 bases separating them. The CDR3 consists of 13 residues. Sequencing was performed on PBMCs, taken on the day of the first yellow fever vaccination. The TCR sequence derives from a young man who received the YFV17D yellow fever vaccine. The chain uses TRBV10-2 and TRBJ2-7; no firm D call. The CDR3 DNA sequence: TGCGCCAGCATGGGCGACCGAGGCTACGAGCAGTACTTC. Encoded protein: CASMGDRGYEQYF.